This T cell receptor (beta chain) emerged from a study of cytomegalovirus exposure and HLA in healthy donors. Points from the study as a whole: According to an earlier analysis, most TCR beta V segments yielded productive rearrangements about 87% or about 30% of the time. Accurate prediction of HLA-A and HLA-B alleles (for most subjects) was reportedly achieved from TCR beta sequences.

The PCR ran on 60 Vbeta and 13 Jbeta primers. Profiling relied on immunoSEQ multiplex PCR, and the TCRdb table lists in-frame clones only, not all of them. The sample's table shows fewer than 200,000 clones. On this clone itself: Antigen specificity is unknown.

Sequencing was performed on PBMCs. The receptor was derived from a man aged 25-40 years in good health and CMV-seronegative.

CDR3 sequence: CASSEQGTSYEQYF. In nucleotides, the CDR3 is TGTGCCAGCAGCGAACAGGGGACCTCCTACGAGCAGTACTTC. The rearrangement joins TRBV7-2 to TRBJ2-7, with 7 bases that match TRBD1. Germline lookup yields CDR1 SGHTA and CDR2 FQGNSA. CDR3 size: 14 residues. Trimming cost V 5 bases and J 0 bases; bases outside gene matches: 4. The full variable domain, its missing parts supplied by reference TRBV7-2 and TRBJ2-7, is GAGVSQSPSNKVTEKGKDVELRCDPISGHTALYWYRQSLGQGLEFLIYFQGNSAPDKSGLPSDRFSAERTGGSVSTLTIQRTQQEDSAVYLCASSEQGTSYEQYFGPGTRLTVT.